This T cell receptor beta chain emerged from a study of T cell clonotyping in hematopoietic cell transplantation. Profiling relied on immunoSEQ multiplex PCR, and the TCRdb table lists in-frame clones only, not all of them. The sample includes 12,000 or so clones, roughly 53% seen only once; the top ten take approximately 11%. The CDR3 is made up of 15 amino acids. Trimming stripped 8 bases from V and 1 base from J, with 17 bases between. The germline gives CDR1 SEHNR, CDR2 FQNEAQ (reference sequence). Sequenced material: peripheral blood mononuclear cells. The J gene is TRBJ1-1, the V gene TRBV7-9, with D hard to call. The TCR was taken from a man aged 45-65 years in good health. Some clones in this sample may be carry-over from other donors' samples. CDR3 amino acids: CASSQGPGRNTEAFF. In nucleotides, the CDR3 is TGTGCCAGCTCCCAAGGGCCAGGCCGGAACACTGAAGCTTTCTTT.